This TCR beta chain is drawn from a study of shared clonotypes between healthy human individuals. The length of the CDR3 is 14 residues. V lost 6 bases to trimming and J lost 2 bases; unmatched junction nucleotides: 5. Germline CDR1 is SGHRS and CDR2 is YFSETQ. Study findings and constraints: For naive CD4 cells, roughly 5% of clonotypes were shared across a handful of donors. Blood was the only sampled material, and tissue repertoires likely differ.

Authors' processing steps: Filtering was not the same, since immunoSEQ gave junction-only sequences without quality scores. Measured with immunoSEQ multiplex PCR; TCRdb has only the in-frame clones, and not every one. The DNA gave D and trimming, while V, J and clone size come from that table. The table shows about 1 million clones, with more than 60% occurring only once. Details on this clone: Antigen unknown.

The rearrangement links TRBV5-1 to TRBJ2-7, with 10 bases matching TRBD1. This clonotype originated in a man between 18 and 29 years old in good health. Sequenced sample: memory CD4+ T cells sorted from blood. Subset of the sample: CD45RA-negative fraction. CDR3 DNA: TGCGCCAGCACTCTCGGGACAGGGGCCTACGAGCAGTACTTC. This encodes CASTLGTGAYEQYF.